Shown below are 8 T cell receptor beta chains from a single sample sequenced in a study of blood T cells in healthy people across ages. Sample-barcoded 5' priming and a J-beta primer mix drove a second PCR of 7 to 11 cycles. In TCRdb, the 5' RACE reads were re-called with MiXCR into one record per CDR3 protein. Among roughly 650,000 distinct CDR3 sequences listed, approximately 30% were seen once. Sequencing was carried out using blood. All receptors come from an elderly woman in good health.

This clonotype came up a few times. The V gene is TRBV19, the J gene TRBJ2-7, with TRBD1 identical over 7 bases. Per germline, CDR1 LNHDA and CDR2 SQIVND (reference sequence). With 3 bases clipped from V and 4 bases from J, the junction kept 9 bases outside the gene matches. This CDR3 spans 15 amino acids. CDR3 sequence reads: CASSITWTGGYEQYF. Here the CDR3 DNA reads TGTGCCAGTAGTATTACATGGACAGGCGGGTACGAGCAGTACTTC.

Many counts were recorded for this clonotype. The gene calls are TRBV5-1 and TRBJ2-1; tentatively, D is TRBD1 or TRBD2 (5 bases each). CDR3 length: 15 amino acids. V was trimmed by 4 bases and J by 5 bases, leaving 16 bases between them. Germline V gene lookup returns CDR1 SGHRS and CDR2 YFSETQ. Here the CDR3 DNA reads TGCGCCAGCAGCCTCTTGGGGACCGGCGACAATGAGCAGTTCTTC. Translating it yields CASSLLGTGDNEQFF.

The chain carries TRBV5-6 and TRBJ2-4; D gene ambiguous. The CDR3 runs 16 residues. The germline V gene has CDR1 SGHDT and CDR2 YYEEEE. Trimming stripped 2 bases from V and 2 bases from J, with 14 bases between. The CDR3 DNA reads TGTGCCAGCAGCTTCTGGGGTACAGAGTCCAAAAACATTCAGTACTTC. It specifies CASSFWGTESKNIQYF.

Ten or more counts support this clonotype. The CDR3 DNA sequence: TGTGCCAGCAGTTTGGACCGTTGGGGCTATGGCTACACCTTC. This gives the protein CASSLDRWGYGYTF. V usage is TRBV28 and J usage is TRBJ1-2; D gene ambiguous. CDR1 is MDHEN, CDR2 SYDVKM, per germline. There are 14 residues in the CDR3. V shed 3 bases and J shed 4 bases, with 12 bases lying between them.

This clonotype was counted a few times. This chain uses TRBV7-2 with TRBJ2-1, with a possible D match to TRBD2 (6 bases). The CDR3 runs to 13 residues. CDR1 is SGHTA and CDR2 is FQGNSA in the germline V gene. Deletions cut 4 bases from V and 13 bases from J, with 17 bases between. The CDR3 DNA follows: TGTGCCAGCAGCTCATGGGGAGGTCTTCCCCAGTTCTTC. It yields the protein CASSSWGGLPQFF.

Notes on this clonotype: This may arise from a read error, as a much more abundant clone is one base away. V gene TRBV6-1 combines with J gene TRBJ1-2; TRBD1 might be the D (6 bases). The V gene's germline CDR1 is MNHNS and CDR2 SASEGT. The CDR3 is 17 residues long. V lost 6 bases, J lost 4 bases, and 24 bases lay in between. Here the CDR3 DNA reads TGTGCCAGCAGACAAGGACAGAGGGCGCTTATTATCTATGGCTACACCTTC. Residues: CASRQGQRALIIYGYTF.

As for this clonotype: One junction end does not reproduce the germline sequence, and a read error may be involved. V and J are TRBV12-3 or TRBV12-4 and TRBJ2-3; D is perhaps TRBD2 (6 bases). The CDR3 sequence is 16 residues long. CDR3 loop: CASSLAHRGSADAQYF. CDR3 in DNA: TGTGCCAGCAGTTTAGCGCACCGGGGGTCCGCAGATGCGCAATATTTT.

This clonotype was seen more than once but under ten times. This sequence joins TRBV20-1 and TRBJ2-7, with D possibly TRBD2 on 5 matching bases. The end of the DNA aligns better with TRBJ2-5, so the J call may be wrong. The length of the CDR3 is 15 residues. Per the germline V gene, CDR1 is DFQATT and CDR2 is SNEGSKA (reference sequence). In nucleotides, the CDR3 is TGCAGTGCAGACGAGGAGGTCAAGGAGGAAGGGACCCAGTACTTC. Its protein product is CSADEEVKEEGTQYF.